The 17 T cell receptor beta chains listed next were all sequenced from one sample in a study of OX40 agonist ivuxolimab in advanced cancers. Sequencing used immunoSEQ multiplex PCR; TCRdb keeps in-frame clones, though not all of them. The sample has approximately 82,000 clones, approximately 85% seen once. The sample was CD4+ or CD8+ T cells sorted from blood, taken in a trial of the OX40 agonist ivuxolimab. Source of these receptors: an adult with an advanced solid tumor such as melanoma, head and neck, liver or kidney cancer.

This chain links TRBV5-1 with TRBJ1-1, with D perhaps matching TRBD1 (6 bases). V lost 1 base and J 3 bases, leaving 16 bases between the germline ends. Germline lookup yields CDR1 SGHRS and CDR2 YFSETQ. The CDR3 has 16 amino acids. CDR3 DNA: TGCGCCAGCAGCTTGAACCACCCGGGGGCGGACACTGAAGCTTTCTTT. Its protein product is CASSLNHPGADTEAFF.

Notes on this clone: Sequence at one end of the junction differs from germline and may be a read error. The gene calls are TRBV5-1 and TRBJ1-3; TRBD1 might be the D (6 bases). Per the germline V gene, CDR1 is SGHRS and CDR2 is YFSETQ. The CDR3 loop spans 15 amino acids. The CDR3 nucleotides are TGCGCCAGCAGCTTTTCGGACAGTGAAGGAATCACCATATATTTT. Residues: CASSFSDSEGITIYF.

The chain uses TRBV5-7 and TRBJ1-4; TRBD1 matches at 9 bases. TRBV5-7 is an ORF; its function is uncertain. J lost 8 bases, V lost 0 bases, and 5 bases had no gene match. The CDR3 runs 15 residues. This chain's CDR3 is CASSLGVGQGEKLFF. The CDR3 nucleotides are TGTGCCAGCAGCTTGGGGGTCGGACAGGGGGAAAAACTGTTTTTT.

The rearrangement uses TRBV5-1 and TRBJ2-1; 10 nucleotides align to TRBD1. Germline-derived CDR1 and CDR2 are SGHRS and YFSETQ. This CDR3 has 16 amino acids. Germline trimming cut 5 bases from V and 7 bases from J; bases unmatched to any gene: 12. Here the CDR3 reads CASSGTGQGVSNEQFF. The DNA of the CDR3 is TGCGCCAGCAGTGGAACCGGACAGGGGGTGTCGAATGAGCAGTTCTTC.

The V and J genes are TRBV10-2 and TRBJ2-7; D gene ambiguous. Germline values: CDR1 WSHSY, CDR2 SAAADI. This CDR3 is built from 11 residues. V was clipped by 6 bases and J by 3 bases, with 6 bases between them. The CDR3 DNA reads TGCGCCAGCAGAAGAGACTACGAGCAGTACTTC. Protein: CASRRDYEQYF.

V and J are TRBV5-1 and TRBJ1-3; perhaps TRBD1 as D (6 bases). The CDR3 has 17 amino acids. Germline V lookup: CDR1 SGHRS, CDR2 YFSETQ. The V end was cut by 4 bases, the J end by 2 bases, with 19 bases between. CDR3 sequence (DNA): TGCGCCAGCAGCCTGGGTGCGGGGGCTCTTACTGGAAACACCATATATTTT. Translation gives CASSLGAGALTGNTIYF.

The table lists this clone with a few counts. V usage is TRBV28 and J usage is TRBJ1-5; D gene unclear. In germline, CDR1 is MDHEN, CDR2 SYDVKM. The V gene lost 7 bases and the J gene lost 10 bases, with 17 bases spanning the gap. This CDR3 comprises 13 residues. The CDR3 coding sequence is TGTGCCAGCAATCGTAACCTAAGGGAACCCCAGCATTTT. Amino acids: CASNRNLREPQHF.

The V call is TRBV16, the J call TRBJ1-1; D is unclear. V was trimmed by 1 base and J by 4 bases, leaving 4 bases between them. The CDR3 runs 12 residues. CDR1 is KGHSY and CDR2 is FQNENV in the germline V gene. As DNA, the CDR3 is TGTGCCAGCAGCCAATATCGCACTGAAGCTTTCTTT. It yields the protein CASSQYRTEAFF.

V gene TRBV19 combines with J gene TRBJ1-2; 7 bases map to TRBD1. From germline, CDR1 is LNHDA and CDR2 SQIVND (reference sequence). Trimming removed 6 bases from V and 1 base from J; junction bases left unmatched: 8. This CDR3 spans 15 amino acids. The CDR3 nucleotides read TGTGCCAGTAGGGCACAGGGGTACGATAACTATGGCTACACCTTC. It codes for CASRAQGYDNYGYTF.

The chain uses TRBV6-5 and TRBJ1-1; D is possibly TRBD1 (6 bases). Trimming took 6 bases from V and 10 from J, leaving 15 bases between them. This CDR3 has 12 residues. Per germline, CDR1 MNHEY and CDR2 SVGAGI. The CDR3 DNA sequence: TGTGCCAGCAGCAGTATACAGGGATTAGCTTTCTTT. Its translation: CASSSIQGLAFF.

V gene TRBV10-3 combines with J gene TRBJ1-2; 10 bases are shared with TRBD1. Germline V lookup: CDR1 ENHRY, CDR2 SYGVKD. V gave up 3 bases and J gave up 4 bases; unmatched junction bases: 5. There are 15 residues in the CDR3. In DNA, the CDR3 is TGTGCCATCAGTGATAGGGACAGGGGTGGCTATGGCTACACCTTC. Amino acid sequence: CAISDRDRGGYGYTF.

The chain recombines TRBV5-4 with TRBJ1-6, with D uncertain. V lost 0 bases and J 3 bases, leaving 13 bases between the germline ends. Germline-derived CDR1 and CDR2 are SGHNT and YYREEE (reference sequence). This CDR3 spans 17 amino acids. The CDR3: CASSLGGATNYNSPLHF. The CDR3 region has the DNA TGTGCCAGCAGCTTGGGAGGTGCGACCAACTATAATTCACCCCTCCACTTT.

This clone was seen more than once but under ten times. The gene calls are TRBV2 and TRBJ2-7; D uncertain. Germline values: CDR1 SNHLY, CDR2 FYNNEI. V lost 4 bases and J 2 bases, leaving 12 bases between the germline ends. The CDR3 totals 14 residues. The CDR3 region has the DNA TGTGCCAGCAGTGTGACCGGGTACGCCTACGAGCAGTACTTC. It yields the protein CASSVTGYAYEQYF.

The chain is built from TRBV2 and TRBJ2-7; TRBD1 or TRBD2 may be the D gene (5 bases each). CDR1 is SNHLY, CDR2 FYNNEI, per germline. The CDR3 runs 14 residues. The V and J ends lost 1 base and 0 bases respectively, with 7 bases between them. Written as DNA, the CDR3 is TGTGCCAGCAGTGAAGGGGGGATCTCCTACGAGCAGTACTTC. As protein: CASSEGGISYEQYF.

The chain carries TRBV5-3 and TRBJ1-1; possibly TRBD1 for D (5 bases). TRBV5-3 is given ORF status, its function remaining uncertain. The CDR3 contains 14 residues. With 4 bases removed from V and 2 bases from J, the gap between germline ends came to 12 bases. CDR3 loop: CARSPGIRNTEAFF. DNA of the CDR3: TGTGCCAGAAGCCCAGGGATTCGAAACACTGAAGCTTTCTTT.

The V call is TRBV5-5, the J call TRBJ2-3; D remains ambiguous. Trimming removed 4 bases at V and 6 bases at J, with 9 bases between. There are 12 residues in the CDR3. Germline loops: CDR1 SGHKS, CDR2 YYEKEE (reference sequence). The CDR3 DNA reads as TGTGCCAGCAGCCTTCAATTGGATACGCAGTATTTT. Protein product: CASSLQLDTQYF.

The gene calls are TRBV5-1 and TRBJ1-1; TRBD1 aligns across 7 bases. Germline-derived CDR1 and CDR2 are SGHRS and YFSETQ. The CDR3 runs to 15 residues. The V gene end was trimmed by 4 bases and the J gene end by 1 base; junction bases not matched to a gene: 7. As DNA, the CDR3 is TGCGCCAGCAGCCTACAGGGGTTTAGGAACACTGAAGCTTTCTTT. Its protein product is CASSLQGFRNTEAFF.